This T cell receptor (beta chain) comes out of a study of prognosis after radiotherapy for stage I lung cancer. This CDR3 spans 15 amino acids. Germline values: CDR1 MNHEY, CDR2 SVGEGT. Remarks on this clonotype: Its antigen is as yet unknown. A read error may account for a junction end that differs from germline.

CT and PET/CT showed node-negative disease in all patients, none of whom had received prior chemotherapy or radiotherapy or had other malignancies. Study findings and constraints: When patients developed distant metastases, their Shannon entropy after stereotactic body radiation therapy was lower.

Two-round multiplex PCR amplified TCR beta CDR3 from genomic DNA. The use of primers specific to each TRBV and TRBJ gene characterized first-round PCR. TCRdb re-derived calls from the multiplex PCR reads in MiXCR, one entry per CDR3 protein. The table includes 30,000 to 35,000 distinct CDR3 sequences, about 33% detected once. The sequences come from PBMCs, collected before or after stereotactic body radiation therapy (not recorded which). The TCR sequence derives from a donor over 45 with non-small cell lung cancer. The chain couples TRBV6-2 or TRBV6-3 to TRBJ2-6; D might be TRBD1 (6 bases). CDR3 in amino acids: CASSRTVAGANVLTF. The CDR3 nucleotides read TGTGCCAGCAGTAGGACAGTGGCCGGGGCGAACGTCCTGACTTTC.